Included here is one TCR beta chain sequence, with context. The record originates from a study of blood T cell repertoires in COVID-19. As for the study in general: The cDNA or gDNA used as material had been derived from T cells, B-cell-depleted T cells, or PBMCs.

With V trimmed by 5 bases and J by 4 bases, 4 bases remained unmatched. The CDR3 runs to 13 residues. Germline values: CDR1 MNHEY, CDR2 SMNVEV (reference sequence). The protocol was immunoSEQ multiplex PCR, while the TCRdb copy is restricted to in-frame clones and leaves out a portion. The repertoire holds under 350,000 clones, around 89% seen once, with about 4.2% in the top ten. This sequence joins TRBV27 and TRBJ1-2; TRBD1 matches at 7 bases. Input material: peripheral blood. This sequence originates from a man aged 35 to 55 with acute or convalescent COVID-19. The CDR3 region has the DNA TGTGCCAGCAGTGGACCAGGGGGCTATGGCTACACCTTC. It codes for CASSGPGGYGYTF.